This T cell receptor (beta chain) was documented in a study of blood T cells in healthy people across ages. In this sample, this clonotype turned up a few times. What it binds is not known. The CDR3 has 17 residues. Germline CDR1 SGDLS, CDR2 YYNGEE. Trimming cost V 4 bases and J 4 bases; bases outside gene matches: 8. Overall study findings and caveats: Not knowing donor CMV status may have confounded expanded clonotype changes. The fall in TCR beta diversity per million T cells was roughly linear with age.

The use of a sample-barcoded 5' primer and a J-beta primer mix characterized a second PCR of roughly 7 to 11 cycles. Every single cDNA molecule received a tag from a template-switch adaptor with 12 random nucleotides. MiXCR, applied by TCRdb to the 5' RACE reads, yields one record per CDR3 protein. The sample carries around 1,000,000 distinct CDR3 sequences, 20% to 25% recorded once. This sample was shared with a second study, whose subject was T cells of mothers and their children. From that second work: Mother-child pairs who were related displayed a slightly higher overlap than unrelated pairs, a difference that was non-significant.

The gene calls are TRBV9 and TRBJ2-2; TRBD2 matches at 12 bases. This sequence was found in a girl aged 2-10 years in good health. The sample was blood. CDR3: CASSPRLAGASTGELFF. The CDR3 DNA reads as TGTGCCAGCAGCCCTCGACTAGCGGGAGCTTCCACCGGGGAGCTGTTTTTT.